This T cell receptor (beta chain) was captured by sequencing in a study of CD8 T cells in ankylosing spondylitis. TCRdb called the 5' RACE reads again in MiXCR, with one record for every CDR3 protein. The table records just under 550,000 distinct CDR3 sequences, roughly an eighth of them present only once. Trimming took 4 bases from V and 5 from J, leaving 12 bases between them. Germline CDR1 reads SGHRS; CDR2 reads YFSETQ. The CDR3 is 13 residues long. This clonotype was observed a single time. Its specificity is not known. Notes on the study in general: Ankylosing spondylitis blood appeared to carry a characteristic TCR beta motif of fewer than 10 highly homologous variants. Earlier literature documents some of the motif variants in reactive arthritis synovial fluid and blood.

The chain links TRBV5-1 to TRBJ2-5, with TRBD2 as a possible D gene (6 bases). The sequence was collected from a male donor with ankylosing spondylitis. The sequencing sample was made of blood, either unsorted or a sorted T cell fraction (not recorded which). In nucleotides, the CDR3 is TGCGCCAGCAGCGGGAGGCTAGCGGAGACCCAGTACTTC. This encodes CASSGRLAETQYF.